The 12 T cell receptor beta chains in this list originate from one sample, sequenced in a study of monozygotic twins with inflammatory bowel disease. TCRdb re-called the 5' RACE reads and gives one entry per CDR3 protein, without DNA. The repertoire table contains some 160,000 distinct CDR3 sequences. The specimen was blood. The receptors here all came from a human donor with ulcerative colitis or Crohn's disease, or a healthy co-twin of an affected twin (not recorded which).

The V gene is TRBV10-3, the J gene TRBJ1-2; TCRdb names TRBD1, which stays unverified in the absence of DNA. Germline V gene sequence: CDR1 ENHRY, CDR2 SYGVKD. This CDR3 is 15 amino acids long. The CDR3 sequence: CAHQNAQGDRYGYTF.

The V gene is TRBV28, the J gene TRBJ2-7; TCRdb outputs TRBD1, but without DNA this stays unchecked. Germline V gives CDR1 MDHEN, CDR2 SYDVKM. The CDR3 loop spans 16 amino acids. Here the CDR3 reads CASSPPGQYYSYEQYF.

This CDR3 is CASSTGQGINRQETQYF. The chain employs TRBV9 and TRBJ2-5; the TRBD1 assignment by TCRdb is unverifiable without DNA. Germline CDR1 is SGDLS and CDR2 is YYNGEE. This CDR3 spans 17 amino acids.

J is TRBJ2-1 and V is TRBV9; without DNA, the TCRdb call of TRBD2 cannot be checked. CDR3 length equals 15 residues. Germline V lookup: CDR1 SGDLS, CDR2 YYNGEE. CDR3: CASSYRLAGLDEQFF.

This chain uses TRBV29-1 with TRBJ1-1. The CDR3 is 15 residues long. Germline V gene sequence: CDR1 SQVTM, CDR2 ANQGSEA. The CDR3 is CSVGYTRNMNTEAFF.

The chain joins TRBV20-1 to TRBJ2-7; there is no DNA to check the TCRdb D call of TRBD1. The CDR3 loop spans 13 amino acids. Germline values: CDR1 DFQATT, CDR2 SNEGSKA (reference sequence). The CDR3 protein is CSARQGWGYEQYF.

The rearrangement links TRBV20-1 to TRBJ2-7. This CDR3 has 14 amino acids. Per the germline V gene, CDR1 is DFQATT and CDR2 is SNEGSKA (reference sequence). CDR3: CSAYPTIDPREQYF.

The V and J genes are TRBV20-1 and TRBJ2-1; TCRdb gives TRBD2 as the D gene, but with no DNA this cannot be confirmed. Germline V lookup: CDR1 DFQATT, CDR2 SNEGSKA (reference sequence). This CDR3 region has 15 residues. CDR3 protein: CSARGLAGGGDEQFF.

This chain's CDR3 is CATSRDGRRSNQPQHF. V usage is TRBV15 and J usage is TRBJ1-5. The CDR3 is made up of 16 amino acids. The germline gives CDR1 LNHNV, CDR2 YYDKDF (reference sequence).

The chain recombines TRBV28 with TRBJ1-5. CDR1 MDHEN and CDR2 SYDVKM come from the germline V gene. The CDR3 extends over 17 amino acids. CDR3 amino acids: CAGSSSRWGESNQPQHF.

This sequence joins TRBV18 and TRBJ2-5; TCRdb selects TRBD1, and the lack of DNA leaves this call unchecked. The germline V gene has CDR1 KGHSH and CDR2 LQKENI. This CDR3 region has 15 residues. CDR3 in amino acids: CASSPSAGGRETQYF.

The chain couples TRBV28 to TRBJ2-1. Germline CDR1 MDHEN, CDR2 SYDVKM. This CDR3 spans 16 amino acids. The chain's CDR3 is CASSLFMVSSYNEQFF.